One sample yielded the 6 T cell receptor beta chains listed below, sequenced in a study of blood T cell repertoires in COVID-19. Assay used: immunoSEQ multiplex PCR; TCRdb lists only in-frame clones, some missing. The sample lists about 160,000 clones; over 65% were seen once. Sample: peripheral blood. The origin of the receptors is a man in his sixties with acute or convalescent COVID-19.

The chain carries TRBV2 and TRBJ1-1; TRBD1 matches at 11 bases. CDR1 is SNHLY and CDR2 is FYNNEI in the germline V gene. This CDR3 contains 15 residues. With V trimmed by 6 bases and J by 6 bases, 9 bases remained unmatched. In DNA form, the CDR3 reads TGTGCCAGCAGGGCCATGGGACAGGGGGGGTCTGAAGCTTTCTTT. This translates into CASRAMGQGGSEAFF.

The chain carries TRBV30 and TRBJ2-1, with 11 nucleotides matching TRBD1. CDR1 and CDR2 (germline): GTSNPN, SVGIG (reference sequence). This CDR3 spans 14 amino acids. With V trimmed by 3 bases and J by 6 bases, 4 bases remained unmatched. CDR3 in DNA: TGTGCCTGGAGCCGGGACAGGGGGGGCAATGAGCAGTTCTTC. Its translation is CAWSRDRGGNEQFF.

V is TRBV19 and J is TRBJ2-2; 7 bases fit TRBD1. The V gene end was trimmed by 6 bases and the J gene end by 5 bases; junction bases not matched to a gene: 6. Germline V gene lookup returns CDR1 LNHDA and CDR2 SQIVND (reference sequence). The CDR3 is 14 residues long. CDR3 in amino acids: CASRPDRLTGELFF. CDR3 nucleotides: TGTGCCAGTAGGCCGGACAGGTTGACCGGGGAGCTGTTTTTT.

The J gene is TRBJ1-5, the V gene TRBV12-5; TRBD1 matches 7 bases. The ends lost 1 base at V and 7 bases at J; junction bases unmatched: 1. From germline, CDR1 is LGHNT and CDR2 FRNRAP. The CDR3 covers 13 residues. The CDR3 here is CASGLGQGQPQHF. CDR3 nucleotide sequence: TGTGCTAGTGGTTTGGGACAGGGCCAGCCCCAGCATTTT. Full variable domain (outside the CDR3, taken from reference TRBV12-5 and TRBJ1-5): DARVTQTPRHKVTEMGQEVTMRCQPILGHNTVFWYRQTMMQGLELLAYFRNRAPLDDSGMPKDRFSAEMPDATLATLKIQPSEPRDSAVYFCASGLGQGQPQHFGDGTRLSIL.

A remark on this clone: Germline and junction disagree at one end, which may indicate a read error. V and J are TRBV5-1 and TRBJ2-1, with 7 bases fitting TRBD1. CDR3 length: 15 amino acids. Per germline, CDR1 SGHRS and CDR2 YFSETQ. In nucleotides, the CDR3 is TGCGCCAGCTGCTTGGGTCAGGGGGCCTACAATGAGCAGTTCTTC. This encodes CASCLGQGAYNEQFF.

The chain couples TRBV6-2 or TRBV6-3 to TRBJ2-5; possible D gene TRBD2, 5 bases. The CDR3 sequence is 15 residues long. Trimming took off 2 bases at V and 2 bases at J, with 12 bases between the two ends. Germline CDR1 is MNHEY and CDR2 is SVGEGT. In nucleotides, the CDR3 is TGTGCCAGCAGTTACAGTAGCGTCAGTCAAGAGACCCAGTACTTC. This encodes CASSYSSVSQETQYF.